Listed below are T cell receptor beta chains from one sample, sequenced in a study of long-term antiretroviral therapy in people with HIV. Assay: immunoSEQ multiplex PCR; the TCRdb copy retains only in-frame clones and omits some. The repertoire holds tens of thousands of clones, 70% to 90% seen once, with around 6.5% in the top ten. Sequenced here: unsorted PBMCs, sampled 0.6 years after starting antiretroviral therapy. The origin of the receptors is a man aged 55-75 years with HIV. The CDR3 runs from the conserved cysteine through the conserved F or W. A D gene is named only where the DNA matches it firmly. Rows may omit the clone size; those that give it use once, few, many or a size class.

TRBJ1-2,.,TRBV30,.,CAWSELGQPLYGYTF,TGTGCCTGGAGTGAGCTCGGACAGCCTCTCTATGGCTACACCTTC
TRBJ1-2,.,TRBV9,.,CASSVSLGGIYGYTF,TGTGCCAGCAGCGTATCCCTAGGAGGGATCTATGGCTACACCTTC
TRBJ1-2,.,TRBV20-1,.,CSASPGDGYTF,TGCAGTGCTAGCCCAGGGGATGGCTACACCTTC
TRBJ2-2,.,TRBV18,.,CASSPIYANTGELFF,TGTGCCAGCTCACCTATCTACGCGAACACCGGGGAGCTGTTTTTT
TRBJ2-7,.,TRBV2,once,CASSPFGPRTEPYEQYF,TGTGCCAGCAGTCCTTTTGGCCCTCGGACAGAACCCTACGAGCAGTACTTC
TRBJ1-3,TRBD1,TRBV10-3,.,CAIARNDRGSGNTIYF,TGTGCCATCGCCCGAAACGACAGGGGATCAGGAAACACCATATATTTT
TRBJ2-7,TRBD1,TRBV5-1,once,CASSSQGPLYEQYF,TGCGCCAGCAGCTCACAGGGGCCTCTCTACGAGCAGTACTTC
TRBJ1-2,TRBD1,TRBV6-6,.,CAIKTDRVEGYTF,TGTGCCATCAAAACAGACAGGGTCGAGGGCTACACCTTC
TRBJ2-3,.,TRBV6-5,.,CASSYGDTQYF,TGTGCCAGCAGTTACGGGGATACGCAGTATTTT
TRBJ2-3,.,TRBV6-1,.,CASSEPDLAQYF,TGTGCCAGCAGTGAACCTGACCTGGCGCAGTATTTT
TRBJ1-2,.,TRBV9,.,CASSVAEGALRGYTF,TGTGCCAGCAGCGTAGCTGAGGGCGCCCTGAGGGGCTACACCTTC
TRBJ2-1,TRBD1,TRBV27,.,CASSSRGRRFYNEQFF,TGTGCCAGCAGTTCCAGGGGGCGCAGGTTCTACAATGAGCAGTTCTTC
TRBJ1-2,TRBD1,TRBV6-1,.,CASSEDGTANYGYTF,TGTGCCAGCAGTGAGGACGGGACAGCTAACTATGGCTACACCTTC
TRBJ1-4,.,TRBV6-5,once,CASSPTQGPLEKLFF,TGTGCCAGCAGTCCCACTCAGGGGCCCCTTGAAAAACTGTTTTTT
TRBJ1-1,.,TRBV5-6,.,CASWGGQATFQAFF,TGTGCCAGCTGGGGGGGGCAGGCGACCTTCCAAGCTTTCTTT
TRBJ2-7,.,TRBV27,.,CASSSAWGAAMYEQYF,TGTGCCAGCAGCTCTGCTTGGGGGGCGGCTATGTACGAGCAGTACTTC
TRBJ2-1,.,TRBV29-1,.,CSVDLGSWGEQFF,TGCAGCGTTGATTTGGGGTCTTGGGGTGAGCAGTTCTTC
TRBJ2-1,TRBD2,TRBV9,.,CASSVAPPASGNNEQFF,TGTGCCAGCAGCGTAGCCCCTCCGGCTAGCGGAAACAATGAGCAGTTCTTC
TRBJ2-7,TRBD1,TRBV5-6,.,CASSPDWLGQKSYEQYF,TGTGCCAGCAGCCCGGATTGGTTGGGACAGAAATCCTACGAGCAGTACTTC
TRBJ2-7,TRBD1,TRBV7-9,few,CASSWPRPRGPSEQYF,TGTGCCAGCAGCTGGCCCCGCCCGAGGGGGCCAAGCGAGCAGTACTTC
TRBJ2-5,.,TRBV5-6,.,CASSFGMPGRGKTQYF,TGTGCCAGCAGCTTTGGGATGCCCGGGCGGGGAAAGACCCAGTACTTC
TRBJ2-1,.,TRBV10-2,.,CASMGRTPHEQFF,TGCGCCAGCATGGGGAGGACGCCCCATGAGCAGTTCTTC
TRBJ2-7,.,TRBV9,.,CASSPTEAESYEQYF,TGTGCCAGCAGCCCGACGGAGGCAGAGTCCTACGAGCAGTACTTC
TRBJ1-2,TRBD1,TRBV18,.,CASSPLGTDYGYTF,TGTGCCAGCTCACCATTGGGGACAGACTATGGCTACACCTTC
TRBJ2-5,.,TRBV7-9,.,CASSSQKETQYF,TGTGCCAGCAGCTCGCAAAAGGAGACCCAGTACTTC
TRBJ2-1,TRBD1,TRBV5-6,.,CASSLLDRDYNEQFF,TGTGCCAGCAGCTTGTTGGACAGGGACTACAATGAGCAGTTCTTC
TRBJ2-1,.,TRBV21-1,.,CASSKRQIESSYNEQFF,TGTGCCAGCAGCAAACGGCAAATCGAAAGCTCCTACAATGAGCAGTTCTTC
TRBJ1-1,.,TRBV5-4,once,CASSFFGFNTEAFF,TGTGCCAGCAGCTTTTTTGGATTCAACACTGAAGCTTTCTTT
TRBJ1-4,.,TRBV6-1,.,CASRPSRDKLFF,TGTGCCAGCAGACCCAGCAGGGATAAACTGTTTTTT
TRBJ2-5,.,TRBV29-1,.,CSVEAMEETQYF,TGCAGCGTTGAGGCGATGGAAGAGACCCAGTACTTC
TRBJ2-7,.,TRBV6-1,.,CASSEAPGPYEQYF,TGTGCCAGCAGTGAAGCGCCGGGGCCCTACGAGCAGTACTTC
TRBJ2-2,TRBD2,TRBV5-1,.,CASSLWSGGFGELFF,TGCGCCAGCAGCTTGTGGAGCGGGGGGTTCGGGGAGCTGTTTTTT
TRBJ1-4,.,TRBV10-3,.,CAISGTRDLASEKLFF,TGTGCCATCAGCGGGACCCGGGATTTGGCCAGTGAAAAACTGTTTTTT
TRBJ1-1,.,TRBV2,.,CASSVDSLTTEAFF,TGTGCCAGCAGTGTAGACAGTCTAACCACTGAAGCTTTCTTT
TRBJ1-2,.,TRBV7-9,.,CASSFGDGYTF,TGTGCCAGCAGCTTCGGAGATGGCTACACCTTC
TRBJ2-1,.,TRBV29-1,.,CSILSRDEQFF,TGCAGCATTTTGAGTAGGGATGAGCAGTTCTTC
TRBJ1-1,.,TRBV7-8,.,CASSAISGNTEAFF,TGTGCCAGCAGCGCCATTTCAGGGAACACTGAAGCTTTCTTT
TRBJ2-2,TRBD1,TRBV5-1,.,CASRQGVEIGELFF,TGCGCCAGCCGACAGGGGGTCGAGATCGGGGAGCTGTTTTTT
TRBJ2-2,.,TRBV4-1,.,CASSQPTRGRTGELFF,TGCGCCAGCAGCCAACCGACGAGGGGCCGCACCGGGGAGCTGTTTTTT
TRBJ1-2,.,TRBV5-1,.,CASSLEGTLGYTF,TGCGCCAGCAGCTTGGAGGGGACTTTAGGTTACACCTTC
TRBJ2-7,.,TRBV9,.,CASSPLGGGYEQYF,TGTGCCAGCTCTCCCCTAGGGGGGGGCTACGAGCAGTACTTC
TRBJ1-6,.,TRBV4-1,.,CASSQGSSTTSYNSPLHF,TGCGCCAGCAGCCAAGGATCGTCGACGACCTCCTATAATTCACCCCTCCACTTT